The 21 T cell receptor beta chains below come from one sample, sequenced in a study of T cell responses to AZD1222 COVID-19 vaccine (dated by TCRdb to the early 2020s). The time point label of this sample denotes: about 28 days (+/-7) after the second vaccine dose. Library preparation used the immunoSEQ multiplex PCR assay. Imported from immuneACCESS, the table was reduced by TCRdb to in-frame sequences with V and J called. These copies leave out some clones; in studies compared against another copy, an unresolved V gene accounts for under half, and the cause of the remainder is not known. This sample lists some 50,000 clones; 70% to 90% were detected once. The ten largest clonotypes hold around 1.1% of the sample. The input for sequencing was peripheral blood, taken 28 days after the second AZD1222 dose. The receptors stem from an adult who received the AZD1222 COVID-19 vaccine.

The chain uses TRBV5-1 and TRBJ2-2; D is unresolved. The CDR3 runs to 13 residues. CDR1 is SGHRS and CDR2 is YFSETQ in the germline V gene. V lost 5 bases and J lost 4, with 9 bases in between. CDR3 sequence: CASRADTTGELFF. The CDR3 coding sequence is TGCGCCAGCAGGGCGGATACCACCGGGGAGCTGTTTTTT.

V gene TRBV5-1 combines with J gene TRBJ2-3, with a weak D call TRBD1 (5 bases). V shed 4 bases and J shed 5 bases, with 17 bases lying between them. From germline, CDR1 is SGHRS and CDR2 YFSETQ. The CDR3 is 15 residues long. The CDR3 region is CASSPPAGLEDTQYF. CDR3 bases: TGCGCCAGCAGCCCCCCCGCAGGGTTGGAAGATACGCAGTATTTT.

The chain is built from TRBV9 and TRBJ2-7; D gene uncertain. The CDR3 is 15 residues long. The V end was cut by 0 bases, the J end by 7 bases, with 17 bases between. Germline assignment: CDR1 SGDLS and CDR2 YYNGEE. The CDR3 bases are TGTGCCAGCAGCGTAGGTGAAAGTGTGGGCGGAGAGCAGTACTTC. Its translation is CASSVGESVGGEQYF.

This sequence joins TRBV7-9 and TRBJ1-1; D not resolved. CDR3 length: 11 amino acids. The V and J ends lost 3 bases and 8 bases respectively, with 7 bases between them. Germline CDR1 and CDR2: SEHNR and FQNEAQ (reference sequence). The CDR3 loop reads CASSFTDEAFF. CDR3 coding DNA: TGTGCCAGCAGCTTCACGGACGAAGCTTTCTTT. The variable domain in full, completed from reference TRBV7-9 and TRBJ1-1, reads DTGVSQNPRHKITKRGQNVTFRCDPISEHNRLYWYRQTLGQGPEFLTYFQNEAQLEKSRLLSDRFSAERPKGSFSTLEIQRTEQGDSAMYLCASSFTDEAFFGQGTRLTVV.

V and J are TRBV7-2 and TRBJ2-3, with D unresolved. The CDR3 length is 14 residues. Germline CDR1 SGHTA, CDR2 FQGNSA. Trimming took off 3 bases at V and 1 base at J, with 8 bases between the two ends. The CDR3 coding sequence is TGTGCCAGCAGCTTCGGTGGACGCACAGATACGCAGTATTTT. Translating gives CASSFGGRTDTQYF.

The J gene is TRBJ2-7, the V gene TRBV29-1, with D possibly matching TRBD2 (5 bases). The CDR3 is made up of 12 amino acids. CDR1 is SQVTM and CDR2 is ANQGSEA in the germline V gene. Trimming took 3 bases from V and 5 from J, leaving 11 bases between them. CDR3 residues: CSVDTGSDEQYF. DNA of the CDR3: TGCAGCGTTGATACGGGGAGCGACGAGCAGTACTTC.

The chain has TRBV18 and TRBJ1-5, with a weak D call TRBD1 (5 bases). This CDR3 region has 16 residues. Germline values: CDR1 KGHSH, CDR2 LQKENI. The germline V and J ends were trimmed by 4 bases and 2 bases, with 15 bases remaining between them. As DNA, the CDR3 is TGTGCCAGCTCACAGGGGCCCGGACGAGGCAATCAGCCCCAGCATTTT. It codes for CASSQGPGRGNQPQHF.

The chain couples TRBV19 to TRBJ2-7; tentative D call: TRBD2 (5 bases). CDR1 and CDR2 (germline): LNHDA, SQIVND (reference sequence). The CDR3 totals 15 residues. The V end was cut by 1 base, the J end by 0 bases, with 10 bases between. The CDR3 region has the DNA TGTGCCAGTAGTATAGCGGCGGGCTCCTCCTACGAGCAGTACTTC. This sequence encodes CASSIAAGSSYEQYF.

The chain has TRBV19 and TRBJ2-3; tentative D call: TRBD1 (6 bases). This CDR3 has 15 residues. Germline CDR1 LNHDA, CDR2 SQIVND (reference sequence). Trimming left V 3 bases short and J 1 base short, with 11 bases between. The CDR3 loop reads CASSIWYRGTDTQYF. CDR3 nucleotide sequence: TGTGCCAGTAGTATTTGGTACAGGGGCACAGATACGCAGTATTTT.

In regard to this clone: The junction departs from the called germline gene at one end, perhaps through a read error. The V and J genes are TRBV28 and TRBJ1-4, with D uncertain. Germline CDR1 reads MDHEN; CDR2 reads SYDVKM. The CDR3 has 15 residues. The CDR3 loop is CVSSLSWATNEKLFF. CDR3 bases: TGTGTCAGCAGTTTAAGTTGGGCAACTAATGAAAAACTGTTTTTT.

The CDR3 sequence is CAWSGTGNYEQYF. The CDR3 coding sequence is TGTGCCTGGAGTGGGACAGGGAACTACGAGCAGTACTTC. The chain combines TRBV30 with TRBJ2-7; 8 bases are shared with TRBD1. This CDR3 contains 13 residues. Trimming removed 1 base from V and 3 bases from J; junction bases left unmatched: 2. Looked up from germline, CDR1 is GTSNPN and CDR2 is SVGIG (reference sequence).

This sequence joins TRBV10-3 and TRBJ2-7, with 11 positions matching TRBD2. Germline assignment: CDR1 ENHRY and CDR2 SYGVKD. This CDR3 contains 16 residues. Losses at the gene ends were 4 bases for V and 4 bases for J; bases not matched to a gene: 9. The CDR3 coding sequence is TGTGCCATCAGTGCTCCCATTACTAGCGGGAGTTACGAGCAGTACTTC. Protein product: CAISAPITSGSYEQYF.

This chain connects TRBV5-8 to TRBJ1-5; TRBD1 aligns across 7 bases. The CDR3 has 17 residues. Germline V gives CDR1 SGHTS, CDR2 YDEGEE. After removal of 2 bases from V and 0 bases from J, the junction contained 8 bases not matched to a gene. The CDR3 here is CASSFSSGTDSNQPQHF. The DNA of the CDR3 is TGTGCCAGCAGCTTCTCATCCGGGACAGATAGCAATCAGCCCCAGCATTTT. Drawing the rest from reference TRBV5-8 and TRBJ1-5, the complete variable domain is EAGVTQSPTHLIKTRGQQATLRCSPISGHTSVYWYQQALGLGLQFLLWYDEGEERNRGNFPPRFSGRQFPNYSSELNVNALELEDSALYLCASSFSSGTDSNQPQHFGDGTRLSIL.

J is TRBJ1-3 and V is TRBV12-3 or TRBV12-4; D is unresolved. V was shortened by 3 bases and J by 7 bases, with 10 bases between the two germline ends. The CDR3 spans 13 residues. The CDR3 DNA reads TGTGCCAGCAGTTTGACGGTGTATAACACCATATATTTT. Its protein is CASSLTVYNTIYF.

CDR3 residues: CASSLDGGDNIQYF. For the CDR3, the DNA is TGTGCCAGCAGCCTGGACGGGGGCGATAACATTCAGTACTTC. This rearrangement joins TRBV2 to TRBJ2-4; tentatively, D is TRBD1 or TRBD2 (6 bases each). Germline assignment: CDR1 SNHLY and CDR2 FYNNEI. The CDR3 has 14 residues. V was cut by 6 bases and J by 7 bases, with 16 bases left in between.

The genes are TRBV30 and TRBJ1-1, with 10 bases fitting TRBD1. In germline, CDR1 is GTSNPN, CDR2 SVGIG (reference sequence). The CDR3 sequence is 14 residues long. Trimming removed 8 bases from V and 5 bases from J; junction bases left unmatched: 11. The CDR3 sequence: CAGGRGQGRTEAFF. CDR3 bases: TGTGCCGGGGGGAGGGGACAGGGGAGGACTGAAGCTTTCTTT.

This chain connects TRBV3-1 (or the pseudogene TRBV3-2) to TRBJ1-1; D uncertain. Germline V lookup: CDR1 LGHDT, CDR2 YNNKEL (reference sequence). V lost 1 base, J lost 7 bases, and 7 bases lay in between. This CDR3 region has 12 residues. The CDR3 reads CASSQVNGEAFF. CDR3 sequence (DNA): TGTGCCAGCAGCCAAGTGAACGGTGAAGCTTTCTTT.

The DNA of the CDR3 is TGTGCCAGCAGCCAACCCGACAGGGGCTCCCTCTACGAGCAGTACTTC. Encoded protein: CASSQPDRGSLYEQYF. V gene TRBV3-1 (or the pseudogene TRBV3-2) combines with J gene TRBJ2-7; 8 bases are shared with TRBD1. The CDR3 spans 16 residues. Germline loops: CDR1 LGHDT, CDR2 YNNKEL (reference sequence). V lost 2 bases to trimming and J lost 3 bases; unmatched junction nucleotides: 9.

The CDR3 nucleotides read TGTGCCAGCAACCAGGGGGGGACGACGAAGAGTGAGCAGTTCTTC. It yields the protein CASNQGGTTKSEQFF. The rearrangement links TRBV5-4 to TRBJ2-1; perhaps D is TRBD1 or TRBD2 (7 bases each). The CDR3 totals 15 residues. Germline CDR1 is SGHNT and CDR2 is YYREEE (reference sequence). The ends were cut back, 6 bases at V and 9 bases at J, with 22 bases in the middle.

CDR3 sequence: CASSLEGSREFF. CDR3 DNA: TGCGCCAGCAGCTTGGAAGGCAGTAGGGAGTTCTTC. The chain uses TRBV5-1 and TRBJ2-1; no firm D call. The germline gives CDR1 SGHRS, CDR2 YFSETQ. Trimming took 0 bases from V and 14 from J, leaving 12 bases between them. This CDR3 is 12 amino acids long.

This clone has more than one count but fewer than ten. This chain connects TRBV5-1 to TRBJ1-1; D is ambiguous. Germline CDR1 and CDR2: SGHRS and YFSETQ. V shed 6 bases and J shed 5 bases, with 17 bases lying between them. This CDR3 has 14 residues. CDR3 coding DNA: TGCGCCAGCACCCTTGACGTGGGTGGGACTGAAGCTTTCTTT. This encodes CASTLDVGGTEAFF.